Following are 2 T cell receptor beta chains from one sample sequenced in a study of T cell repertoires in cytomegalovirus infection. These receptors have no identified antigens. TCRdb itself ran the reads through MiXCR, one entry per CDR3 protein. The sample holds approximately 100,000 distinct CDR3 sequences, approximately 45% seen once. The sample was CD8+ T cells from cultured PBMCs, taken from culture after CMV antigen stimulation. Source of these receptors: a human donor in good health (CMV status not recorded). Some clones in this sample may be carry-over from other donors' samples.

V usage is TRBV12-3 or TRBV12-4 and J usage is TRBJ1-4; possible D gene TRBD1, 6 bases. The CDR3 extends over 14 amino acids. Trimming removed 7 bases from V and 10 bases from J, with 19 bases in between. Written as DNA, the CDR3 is TGTGCCAGCACCCCAGGGTATCTAGGGGGAAAACTGTTTTTT. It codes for CASTPGYLGGKLFF.

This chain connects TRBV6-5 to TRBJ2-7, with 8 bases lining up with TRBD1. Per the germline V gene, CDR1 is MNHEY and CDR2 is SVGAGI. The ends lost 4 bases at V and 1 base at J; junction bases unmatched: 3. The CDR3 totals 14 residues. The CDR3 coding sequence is TGTGCCAGCAGTTCCGGGACAGGTTCCTACGAGCAGTACTTC. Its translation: CASSSGTGSYEQYF.